This TCR beta chain was documented in a study of T-cell reconstitution after alpha-beta-depleted transplantation in children. General study findings and limits: Several hundred graft clones that had expanded were reportedly the source of alpha-beta T cells about two months after transplant. At one year after transplant, newly produced T cells mostly accounted for T-cell counts and diversity. Day-60 TCRbeta diversity that was high in some patients was derived from surviving recipient T cells and thymic progenitors.

It was with unique molecular identifiers that the TCRbeta library was prepared. TCRdb reprocessed the PCR reads with MiXCR, giving one entry per CDR3 protein. The profile shows 530,000 or so distinct CDR3 sequences, 25% to 30% of them singletons. Concerning this clonotype: The antigen is undetermined. Germline and junction disagree at one end, which may indicate a read error.

CDR1 MDHEN and CDR2 SYDVKM come from the germline V gene. This CDR3 has 15 amino acids. Material: PBMCs, obtained before TCRalphabeta/CD19-depleted stem cell transplant. This chain joins TRBV28 and TRBJ2-1, with a tentative D call TRBD2 (6 bases). The TCR sequence derives from a boy younger than two with Wiskott-Aldrich syndrome, due to receive a stem cell transplant. The CDR3 bases are TGTGCCAGCAATTTACCGGGACTGGCCTACAATGAGCAGTTCTTC. Translating gives CASNLPGLAYNEQFF. Supplemented by reference TRBV28 and TRBJ2-1, the full variable domain reads DVKVTQSSRYLVKRTGEKVFLECVQDMDHENMFWYRQDPGLGLRLIYFSYDVKMKEKGDIPEGYSVSREKKERFSLILESASTNQTSMYLCASNLPGLAYNEQFFGPGTRLTVL.